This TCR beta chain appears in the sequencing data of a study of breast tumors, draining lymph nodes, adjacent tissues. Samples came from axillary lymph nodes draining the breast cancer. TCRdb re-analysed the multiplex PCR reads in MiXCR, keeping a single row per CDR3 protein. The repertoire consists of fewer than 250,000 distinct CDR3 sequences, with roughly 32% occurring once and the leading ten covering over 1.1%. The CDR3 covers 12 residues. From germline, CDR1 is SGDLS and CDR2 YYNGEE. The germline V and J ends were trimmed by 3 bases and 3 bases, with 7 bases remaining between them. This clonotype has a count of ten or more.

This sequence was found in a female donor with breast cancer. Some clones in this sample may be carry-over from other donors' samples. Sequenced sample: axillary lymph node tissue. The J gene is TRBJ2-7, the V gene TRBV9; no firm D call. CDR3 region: CASSATDYEQYF. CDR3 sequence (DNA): TGTGCCAGCAGCGCAACAGACTACGAGCAGTACTTC.